What follows are 5 T cell receptor beta chains derived from one specimen sequenced in a study of regulatory T cells in long-lasting Graves disease. In building TCR beta libraries, iRepertoire HTBI primers were used together with Arm-PCR of CDR3 regions. TCRdb re-called the multiplex PCR reads through MiXCR, storing one row per CDR3 protein. The profile shows fewer than 450,000 distinct CDR3 sequences, 14% to 15% of them singletons. Time point specified: newly diagnosed GD, antithyroid drugs for less than 3 months. There was RNA extracted from PBMCs, and the TCR library was made from it. The same data also went into a second study, on T cells in Graves' hyperthyroidism and ophthalmopathy.

The sequencing used peripheral blood mononuclear cells (PBMCs), collected at new diagnosis, from a patient treated with antithyroid drugs. These receptors originate from a woman aged 40 to 50 with Graves disease.

This clonotype was recorded many times. This chain uses TRBV30 with TRBJ1-2; tentatively, D is TRBD1 (5 bases). Trimming removed 7 bases at V and 7 bases at J, with 10 bases between. The CDR3 covers 10 residues. Looked up from germline, CDR1 is GTSNPN and CDR2 is SVGIG (reference sequence). The CDR3 nucleotides are TGTGCCTTCGGGGCCGTTGGCTACACCTTC. Translated: CAFGAVGYTF.

This clonotype was observed many times. CDR3 sequence reads: CASRLASGELFF. In DNA, the CDR3 is TGTGCCAGCAGACTAGCGTCCGGGGAGCTGTTTTTT. This chain joins TRBV12-3 or TRBV12-4 and TRBJ2-2, with TRBD2 matching 7 bases. The CDR3 consists of 12 residues. With 6 bases clipped from V and 6 bases from J, the junction kept 1 base outside the gene matches.

Ten or more counts support this clonotype. The chain employs TRBV6-6 and TRBJ2-7, with D possibly matching TRBD2 (6 bases). V shed 0 bases and J shed 1 base, with 13 bases lying between them. This CDR3 comprises 16 residues. The V gene's germline CDR1 is MNHNY and CDR2 SVGAGI (reference sequence). The CDR3 region is CASSYSGGGYSYEQYF. CDR3 nucleotides: TGTGCCAGCAGTTACTCGGGGGGAGGTTATTCCTACGAGCAGTACTTC.

The rearrangement uses TRBV6-2 or TRBV6-3 and TRBJ2-3; D remains ambiguous. The germline V and J ends were trimmed by 5 bases and 4 bases, with 13 bases remaining between them. Germline lookup yields CDR1 MNHEY and CDR2 SVGEGT. This CDR3 spans 14 amino acids. CDR3 DNA: TGTGCCAGCAGTGCCTTAAGCCCCCCAGATACGCAGTATTTT. It codes for CASSALSPPDTQYF.

The chain is built from TRBV13 and TRBJ2-7, with 9 bases lining up with TRBD2. Germline V lookup: CDR1 PRHDT, CDR2 FYEKMQ (reference sequence). The length of the CDR3 is 15 residues. V dropped 4 bases and J dropped 2; count of bases not matched to a gene: 6. CDR3: CASSYRASGTYEQYF. The DNA of the CDR3 is TGTGCCAGCAGCTACAGGGCTAGCGGGACCTACGAGCAGTACTTC.